Shown below are 28 T cell receptor beta chains from a single sample sequenced in a study of vaccination and CD4 T cells after COVID-19. Noted treatment: roughly nine-day PBMC culture with coronavirus spike peptide pools or control peptides (ViraFEST assay). Cultured CD4+ T-cell DNA underwent Oncomine TCR Beta short-read sequencing. TCRdb itself ran the PCR reads through MiXCR, one entry per CDR3 protein. This table has roughly 18,000 distinct CDR3 sequences, 43% appearing once. These receptors are not linked to any known antigen. Sequencing was performed on CD4+ T cells from blood, cultured in vitro. Receptors were obtained from a human donor who had recovered from COVID-19.

The genes are TRBV27 and TRBJ2-7; D remains unclear. Trimming shortened V by 0 bases and J by 3 bases, and 6 bases separated the two germline ends. This CDR3 region has 13 residues. Germline V gives CDR1 MNHEY, CDR2 SMNVEV (reference sequence). The chain's CDR3 is CASSLSAYYEQYF. In DNA, the CDR3 is TGTGCCAGCAGTTTATCGGCCTACTACGAGCAGTACTTC.

This clonotype has only a few counts. J is TRBJ1-2 and V is TRBV18; 7 bases fit TRBD1. The CDR3 contains 13 residues. V was pared by 6 bases and J by 8 bases, with 9 bases of the junction left unmatched. The germline V gene has CDR1 KGHSH and CDR2 LQKENI. The CDR3 sequence: CASSLQGGGGYTF. CDR3 bases: TGTGCCAGCTCTCTTCAGGGGGGAGGAGGCTACACCTTC.

The chain combines TRBV28 with TRBJ2-7, with 14 bases matching TRBD2. CDR1 MDHEN and CDR2 SYDVKM come from the germline V gene. The V segment lost 3 bases and the J segment 0 bases; nucleotides outside the gene matches: 4. The CDR3 is 17 amino acids. CDR3 DNA: TGTGCCAGCAGTTTCCCGGGACTAGCGGGGGCCTCCTACGAGCAGTACTTC. Amino acids: CASSFPGLAGASYEQYF. The whole variable domain, remainder taken from reference TRBV28 and TRBJ2-7, is DVKVTQSSRYLVKRTGEKVFLECVQDMDHENMFWYRQDPGLGLRLIYFSYDVKMKEKGDIPEGYSVSREKKERFSLILESASTNQTSMYLCASSFPGLAGASYEQYFGPGTRLTVT.

The sample holds a few counts of this clonotype. CDR3 sequence (DNA): TGTGCCAGCAGTGAACCTTACGACAGGGTTAAAGCTTTCTTT. Translating it yields CASSEPYDRVKAFF. This chain links TRBV25-1 with TRBJ1-1, with 7 bases aligning to TRBD1. Germline assignment: CDR1 MGHDK and CDR2 SYGVNS. V lost 2 bases and J lost 9; bases outside the gene matches: 9. The CDR3 runs 14 residues. The variable domain in full, completed from reference TRBV25-1 and TRBJ1-1, reads EADIYQTPRYLVIGTGKKITLECSQTMGHDKMYWYQQDPGMELHLIHYSYGVNSTEKGDLSSESTVSRIRTEHFPLTLESARPSHTSQYLCASSEPYDRVKAFFGQGTRLTVV.

This chain uses TRBV18 with TRBJ2-5; 11 nucleotides line up with TRBD2. V dropped 4 bases and J dropped 0; count of bases not matched to a gene: 4. From germline, CDR1 is KGHSH and CDR2 LQKENI. The CDR3 contains 16 residues. CDR3 sequence (DNA): TGTGCCAGCTCACAGGGGACTAGCGGACACCAAGAGACCCAGTACTTC. This encodes CASSQGTSGHQETQYF. The full variable domain, rest sourced from reference TRBV18 and TRBJ2-5, is NAGVMQNPRHLVRRRGQEARLRCSPMKGHSHVYWYRQLPEEGLKFMVYLQKENIIDESGMPKERFSAEFPKEGPSILRIQQVVRGDSAAYFCASSQGTSGHQETQYFGPGTRLLVL.

The chain is built from TRBV11-2 and TRBJ1-3; TRBD1 might be the D (5 bases). The V and J ends lost 5 bases and 11 bases respectively, with 19 bases between them. Germline-derived CDR1 and CDR2 are SGHAT and FQNNGV. The CDR3 totals 14 residues. The CDR3 DNA follows: TGTGCCAGCAGCCTTCCGGGACCCACGGAGCCCATATATTTT. Translating it yields CASSLPGPTEPIYF.

This clonotype showed up just a few times. The V gene is TRBV25-1, the J gene TRBJ2-2; 8 nucleotides align to TRBD2. This CDR3 contains 15 residues. Germline CDR1 is MGHDK and CDR2 is SYGVNS. J gave up 0 bases and V 7 bases, and 4 bases lay outside the gene matches. The CDR3 sequence is CASTLAGSNTGELFF. CDR3 nucleotides: TGTGCCAGCACTCTAGCGGGTTCGAACACCGGGGAGCTGTTTTTT.

V usage is TRBV2 and J usage is TRBJ1-3; D is ambiguous. V was trimmed by 6 bases and J by 0 bases, leaving 9 bases between them. Looked up from germline, CDR1 is SNHLY and CDR2 is FYNNEI. The CDR3 totals 14 residues. The CDR3 region is CASSGTSSGNTIYF. The CDR3, as DNA: TGTGCCAGCAGCGGTACGAGCTCTGGAAACACCATATATTTT.

This sequence joins TRBV19 and TRBJ2-3; perhaps D is TRBD1 or TRBD2 (5 bases each). Germline V gene sequence: CDR1 LNHDA, CDR2 SQIVND (reference sequence). The CDR3 runs to 15 residues. V was shortened by 11 bases and J by 0 bases, with 18 bases between the two germline ends. The CDR3 nucleotides are TGTGCCGTCAAAAAGGGGCGGGCTAGCACAGATACGCAGTATTTT. Protein sequence: CAVKKGRASTDTQYF.

This chain joins TRBV30 and TRBJ2-2, with TRBD2 matching 7 bases. Losses at the gene ends were 5 bases for V and 9 bases for J; bases not matched to a gene: 9. This CDR3 is built from 13 residues. The V gene's germline CDR1 is GTSNPN and CDR2 SVGIG (reference sequence). DNA of the CDR3: TGTGCCTGGGCGGGGGAGTCGTTTCGGGAGCTGTTTTTT. Residues: CAWAGESFRELFF.

The chain recombines TRBV5-4 with TRBJ1-3; 9 bases match TRBD1. The V gene's germline CDR1 is SGHNT and CDR2 YYREEE (reference sequence). CDR3 size: 13 residues. V lost 3 bases, J lost 11 bases, and 6 bases stayed unmatched. CDR3: CASSSDRGSPIYF. CDR3 in DNA: TGTGCCAGCAGCTCAGACAGGGGGAGTCCCATATATTTT. Full variable domain (rest looked up from reference TRBV5-4 and TRBJ1-3): ETGVTQSPTHLIKTRGQQVTLRCSSQSGHNTVSWYQQALGQGPQFIFQYYREEENGRGNFPPRFSGLQFPNYSSELNVNALELDDSALYLCASSSDRGSPIYFGEGSWLTVV.

This clonotype was seen a few times. The chain joins TRBV6-5 to TRBJ1-3; 7 bases align to TRBD1. The CDR3 runs to 17 residues. Trimming at V came to 0 bases and at J to 0 bases, leaving 5 bases not matched to a gene. Germline V gene data show CDR1 as MNHEY and CDR2 as SVGAGI. The CDR3 spells CASSYSTGDLSGNTIYF. Here the CDR3 DNA reads TGTGCCAGCAGTTACTCTACAGGGGACCTCTCTGGAAACACCATATATTTT.

There are a few counts of this clonotype. The chain links TRBV11-3 to TRBJ2-5, with 7 bases fitting TRBD1. There are 14 residues in the CDR3. V was clipped by 0 bases and J by 4 bases; unmatched bases: 2. Germline V gene sequence: CDR1 SGHNT, CDR2 YENEEA. CDR3 region: CASSLDGDRETQYF. CDR3 bases: TGTGCCAGCAGCTTAGACGGGGACAGAGAGACCCAGTACTTC.

This chain links TRBV12-3 or TRBV12-4 with TRBJ2-1; TRBD2 agrees at 9 bases. This CDR3 has 13 residues. The J segment lost 5 bases and the V segment lost 6 bases, leaving 2 bases of the junction unmatched. CDR3 sequence reads: CASSRTSDNEQFF. The CDR3 DNA is TGTGCCAGCAGCAGGACTAGCGACAATGAGCAGTTCTTC.

This clonotype was seen more than once but under ten times. The chain is built from TRBV28 and TRBJ2-5; the D gene could be TRBD1 or TRBD2 (6 bases each). The CDR3 totals 14 residues. Trimming shortened V by 5 bases and J by 4 bases, and 14 bases separated the two germline ends. Germline CDR1 reads MDHEN; CDR2 reads SYDVKM. The CDR3 DNA sequence: TGTGCCAGCAGTGCCACATCGGGGGCAGAGACCCAGTACTTC. Protein product: CASSATSGAETQYF.

In this sample, this clonotype turned up a few times. The rearrangement joins TRBV27 to TRBJ1-5; 10 positions agree with TRBD1. CDR1 MNHEY and CDR2 SMNVEV come from the germline V gene (reference sequence). The CDR3 sequence is 17 residues long. V shed 2 bases and J 6 bases; nucleotides not matched to a gene: 10. CDR3 residues: CASSLLSGTGASQPQHF. The CDR3 region has the DNA TGTGCCAGCAGTTTACTGTCTGGGACAGGGGCAAGTCAGCCCCAGCATTTT.

This clonotype was counted only a few times. The chain recombines TRBV6-2 or TRBV6-3 with TRBJ1-1, with D possibly TRBD1 on 6 matching bases. Germline V gene sequence: CDR1 MNHEY, CDR2 SVGEGT. V lost 8 bases and J lost 2, with 9 bases in between. The length of the CDR3 is 12 residues. The DNA for the CDR3 is TGTGCCAGCCTCAGGGGTAACACTGAAGCTTTCTTT. Translation: CASLRGNTEAFF.

The chain recombines TRBV28 with TRBJ2-1; 9 bases align to TRBD2. The CDR3 covers 14 residues. Germline V CDR1 and CDR2: MDHEN, SYDVKM. The V and J ends lost 10 bases and 6 bases, in that order; junction bases with no gene match: 10. CDR3 sequence: CAIHEAGGPNEQFF. The CDR3 DNA sequence: TGTGCCATCCATGAGGCGGGGGGGCCCAATGAGCAGTTCTTC.

The V gene is TRBV15, the J gene TRBJ1-1; D ambiguous. The germline V gene encodes CDR1 LNHNV and CDR2 YYDKDF (reference sequence). V lost 5 bases and J 2 bases, leaving 3 bases between the germline ends. The CDR3 is 11 amino acids. The CDR3 DNA follows: TGTGCCACCAGCCATAACACTGAAGCTTTCTTT. Its translation: CATSHNTEAFF.

This clonotype came up a few times. The chain joins TRBV4-1 to TRBJ1-5; D might be TRBD1 (6 bases). The CDR3 totals 15 residues. The germline gives CDR1 MGHRA, CDR2 YSYEKL. V shed 2 bases and J shed 2 bases, with 10 bases lying between them. The CDR3: CASSQLEGGNQPQHF. The CDR3 DNA reads as TGCGCCAGCAGCCAACTGGAGGGGGGCAATCAGCCCCAGCATTTT.

The V gene is TRBV28, the J gene TRBJ1-1; D is unresolved. The V gene's germline CDR1 is MDHEN and CDR2 SYDVKM. This CDR3 is built from 13 residues. Trimming took off 6 bases at V and 1 base at J, with 9 bases between the two ends. CDR3 loop: CASRRDPNTEAFF. CDR3 nucleotide sequence: TGTGCCAGCAGAAGAGACCCGAACACTGAAGCTTTCTTT.

The chain recombines TRBV7-2 with TRBJ2-1; D is unclear. CDR3 length: 15 amino acids. CDR1 and CDR2 from the germline V gene are SGHTA and FQGNSA. The V end lost 3 bases, the J end lost 5 bases, and 14 bases lay between the germline ends. The CDR3 nucleotides read TGTGCCAGCAGCTTCACGGTAGTTTCGGACAATGAGCAGTTCTTC. Amino acid sequence: CASSFTVVSDNEQFF.

This clonotype was detected only a few times. The genes are TRBV19 and TRBJ2-6, with 9 nucleotides matching TRBD2. J was trimmed by 0 bases and V by 7 bases; bases with no gene match: 10. CDR1 and CDR2 (germline): LNHDA, SQIVND (reference sequence). The CDR3 spans 18 residues. In DNA, the CDR3 is TGTGCCAGTATTAGGGCGGGAGGGCCGGGCTCTGGGGCCAACGTCCTGACTTTC. Translating it yields CASIRAGGPGSGANVLTF.

The chain uses TRBV7-2 and TRBJ2-7; a possible D gene is TRBD1 (5 bases). This CDR3 comprises 14 residues. Germline V gene lookup returns CDR1 SGHTA and CDR2 FQGNSA. V shed 6 bases and J shed 4 bases, with 16 bases lying between them. The CDR3 DNA follows: TGTGCCAGCAGGCGACAGACCCCCGTTTACGAGCAGTACTTC. Amino acid sequence: CASRRQTPVYEQYF.

The J gene is TRBJ2-7, the V gene TRBV5-4; D may be TRBD2 (6 bases). The germline V and J ends were trimmed by 4 bases and 0 bases, with 14 bases remaining between them. The CDR3 consists of 15 residues. Germline CDR1 SGHNT, CDR2 YYREEE (reference sequence). This chain's CDR3 is CASSPYGGSSYEQYF. The CDR3 DNA is TGTGCCAGCAGCCCTTACGGGGGTAGCTCCTACGAGCAGTACTTC.

This clonotype was seen a few times. The chain uses TRBV28 and TRBJ1-2; TRBD1 might be the D (5 bases). The CDR3 loop spans 16 amino acids. Germline V gives CDR1 MDHEN, CDR2 SYDVKM. Trimming removed 3 bases at V and 0 bases at J, with 14 bases between. This CDR3 reads CASSLVDSRANYGYTF. DNA for the CDR3: TGTGCCAGCAGTTTGGTAGACAGCAGAGCTAACTATGGCTACACCTTC.

This clonotype came up a few times. The DNA of the CDR3 is TGTGCCAGCAGCTTTCCAGGGTCAGATACGCAGTATTTT. This translates into CASSFPGSDTQYF. This chain uses TRBV7-2 with TRBJ2-3; the D gene is possibly TRBD1 (5 bases). The CDR3 length is 13 residues. Between the trimmed V and J ends, which lost 3 bases and 4 bases, there was a span of 8 bases. The V gene's germline CDR1 is SGHTA and CDR2 FQGNSA.

In its sample, this clonotype was seen a few times. V is TRBV7-3 and J is TRBJ2-5; D unclear. Trimming took 0 bases from V and 5 from J, leaving 7 bases between them. Per germline, CDR1 SGHTA and CDR2 FQGTGA. The CDR3 sequence is 13 residues long. Written as DNA, the CDR3 is TGTGCCAGCAGCTTAACTGTGGGGGAGACCCAGTACTTC. Its protein is CASSLTVGETQYF.